The 26 T cell receptor beta chains below all came from one sample that was sequenced in a study of T-cell reconstitution after alpha-beta-depleted transplantation in children. It was with unique molecular identifiers that the TCRbeta library was prepared. TCRdb recomputed calls from the PCR reads with MiXCR, one row per CDR3 protein. The sample carries about 980,000 distinct CDR3 sequences, about 26% recorded once. Sample: PBMCs, mostly from graft donor cells, taken 360 days after TCRalphabeta/CD19-depleted stem cell transplant. The receptor source for this set is a boy in the first two years of life who had a stem cell transplant for SCID, so the T cells may come from the graft donor.

This clonotype has a handful of counts. V usage is TRBV4-3 and J usage is TRBJ2-3, with TRBD1 matching 10 bases. From germline, CDR1 is LGHNA and CDR2 YSLEER. This CDR3 is 18 amino acids long. V lost 0 bases, J lost 2 bases, and 8 bases stayed unmatched. The CDR3 protein is CASSQDPRQGAYTDTQYF. The CDR3 coding sequence is TGCGCCAGCAGCCAAGATCCCAGACAGGGGGCGTACACAGATACGCAGTATTTT.

This clonotype was seen more than once but under ten times. The V and J genes are TRBV6-2 or TRBV6-3 and TRBJ2-5; D is possibly TRBD2 (6 bases). Per the germline V gene, CDR1 is MNHEY and CDR2 is SVGEGT. Trimming removed 6 bases from V and 3 bases from J, with 11 bases in between. The CDR3 is 13 residues long. CDR3 in DNA: TGTGCCAGCAGCCAGGGACTTGAAGAGACCCAGTACTTC. Translating gives CASSQGLEETQYF.

The J gene is TRBJ2-7, the V gene TRBV20-1; no clear D. The CDR3 length is 11 residues. With 1 base removed from V and 3 bases from J, the gap between germline ends came to 4 bases. Germline-derived CDR1 and CDR2 are DFQATT and SNEGSKA (reference sequence). The CDR3 reads CSARVNYEQYF. Here the CDR3 DNA reads TGCAGTGCTAGAGTCAACTACGAGCAGTACTTC.

This clonotype was observed a few times. This chain links TRBV7-9 with TRBJ2-2, with D possibly called TRBD1 or TRBD2 (6 bases each). Deletions cut 7 bases from V and 5 bases from J, with 17 bases between. The CDR3 covers 15 residues. Looked up from germline, CDR1 is SEHNR and CDR2 is FQNEAQ (reference sequence). The CDR3 sequence is CASTHPTGGTGELFF. The CDR3 DNA follows: TGTGCCAGCACCCACCCGACAGGAGGGACCGGGGAGCTGTTTTTT. The full variable domain, rest sourced from reference TRBV7-9 and TRBJ2-2, is DTGVSQNPRHKITKRGQNVTFRCDPISEHNRLYWYRQTLGQGPEFLTYFQNEAQLEKSRLLSDRFSAERPKGSFSTLEIQRTEQGDSAMYLCASTHPTGGTGELFFGEGSRLTVL.

This clonotype was seen a few times. This chain connects TRBV28 to TRBJ1-2; possible D gene TRBD1, 5 bases. Germline V gene lookup returns CDR1 MDHEN and CDR2 SYDVKM. V was clipped by 3 bases and J by 3 bases, with 14 bases between them. This CDR3 is built from 15 residues. The CDR3 region is CASSFVGVMDYGYTF. CDR3 bases: TGTGCCAGCAGTTTTGTGGGGGTGATGGACTATGGCTACACCTTC.

Regarding this clonotype: The junction and the germline gene differ at one end; a read error may be behind it. The chain recombines TRBV3-1 with TRBJ2-3, with D possibly being TRBD2 (6 bases). The CDR3 is 14 residues long. CDR1 and CDR2 (germline): LGHDT, YNNKEL (reference sequence). The CDR3 coding sequence is TGTGCCAGCAGCCAGCTAGGGAGTTCCGGGACTCTTCATTTT. Translated: CASSQLGSSGTLHF.

This clonotype was seen a few times. The J gene is TRBJ2-1, the V gene TRBV12-3 or TRBV12-4, with 12 bases lining up with TRBD2. The CDR3 length is 13 residues. The ends lost 2 bases at V and 15 bases at J; junction bases unmatched: 5. CDR3 loop: CASSLRLAGALFF. In DNA form, the CDR3 reads TGTGCCAGCAGTTTACGACTAGCGGGGGCCCTGTTCTTC.

The rearrangement uses TRBV25-1 and TRBJ2-7, with 9 bases that match TRBD1. The germline gives CDR1 MGHDK, CDR2 SYGVNS. The CDR3 consists of 16 residues. The V segment lost 4 bases and the J segment 4 bases; nucleotides outside the gene matches: 11. CDR3 amino acids: CASSGELGQGRYEQYF. As DNA, the CDR3 is TGTGCCAGCAGTGGAGAGCTGGGACAGGGTCGGTACGAGCAGTACTTC.

This clonotype has a count of ten or more. The chain has TRBV3-1 and TRBJ2-1; 12 bases fit TRBD2. Germline CDR1 and CDR2: LGHDT and YNNKEL (reference sequence). This CDR3 is 16 amino acids long. CDR3 amino acids: CAAGGLAGHPYNEQFF. For the CDR3, the DNA is TGTGCAGCGGGGGGACTAGCGGGCCACCCCTACAATGAGCAGTTCTTC.

The table lists this clonotype with a few counts. The V gene is TRBV9, the J gene TRBJ1-3, with D perhaps matching TRBD1 (6 bases). Germline CDR1 and CDR2: SGDLS and YYNGEE. CDR3 length: 16 residues. V shed 0 bases and J shed 1 base, with 11 bases lying between them. CDR3 sequence: CASSVAQGISGNTIYF. The CDR3 DNA is TGTGCCAGCAGCGTAGCTCAGGGGATTTCTGGAAACACCATATATTTT.

The rearrangement links TRBV7-2 to TRBJ2-3; 8 positions match TRBD1. Per the germline V gene, CDR1 is SGHTA and CDR2 is FQGNSA. V shed 3 bases and J 6 bases; nucleotides not matched to a gene: 11. This CDR3 is 16 amino acids long. CDR3 sequence reads: CASSFDWTGLADTQYF. DNA for the CDR3: TGTGCCAGCAGCTTTGACTGGACAGGGCTAGCGGATACGCAGTATTTT.

This clonotype was observed a handful of times. The V call is TRBV7-9, the J call TRBJ2-5, with a tentative D call TRBD1 (5 bases). The V gene lost 5 bases and the J gene lost 2 bases, with 12 bases spanning the gap. The CDR3 sequence is 14 residues long. Per germline, CDR1 SEHNR and CDR2 FQNEAQ (reference sequence). The CDR3 protein is CASSPPKGQETQYF. CDR3 coding DNA: TGTGCCAGCAGCCCCCCGAAGGGGCAAGAGACCCAGTACTTC.

This clonotype was picked up many times. The chain has TRBV7-3 and TRBJ2-1; a possible D gene is TRBD2 (5 bases). Germline CDR1 is SGHTA and CDR2 is FQGTGA. This CDR3 is 12 amino acids long. Trimming removed 4 bases from V and 9 bases from J, with 10 bases in between. The CDR3 is CASSSAGGEQFF. The CDR3 DNA reads as TGTGCCAGCAGCTCCGCGGGCGGTGAGCAGTTCTTC.

This clonotype showed up just a few times. The chain joins TRBV27 to TRBJ2-3, with TRBD2 as a possible D gene (5 bases). Germline CDR1 MNHEY, CDR2 SMNVEV (reference sequence). V was trimmed by 0 bases and J by 6 bases, leaving 13 bases between them. This CDR3 has 15 amino acids. This CDR3 is CASSLSSLAGDTQYF. CDR3 DNA: TGTGCCAGCAGTTTATCTTCCCTAGCTGGGGATACGCAGTATTTT.

This clonotype was seen a handful of times. This rearrangement joins TRBV7-8 to TRBJ2-5; possible D gene TRBD2, 7 bases. CDR1 and CDR2 from the germline V gene are SGHVS and FQNEAQ. V lost 1 base and J lost 4, with 16 bases in between. The CDR3 is 16 residues long. The CDR3 region is CASSLGRGAPGETQYF. The CDR3 region has the DNA TGTGCCAGCAGCTTAGGACGGGGGGCACCGGGAGAGACCCAGTACTTC.

The table lists this clonotype with a few counts. This chain uses TRBV12-3 or TRBV12-4 with TRBJ2-3; D unclear. Trimming stripped 3 bases from V and 6 bases from J, with 10 bases between. This CDR3 contains 13 residues. The CDR3 bases are TGTGCCAGCAGTTTCGCGGACCGGGATACGCAGTATTTT. Translated: CASSFADRDTQYF.

This chain's CDR3 is CSAKQTSNQPQHF. DNA of the CDR3: TGCAGTGCTAAACAGACAAGCAATCAGCCCCAGCATTTT. The chain is built from TRBV20-1 and TRBJ1-5; no definite D call. The CDR3 spans 13 residues. Between the trimmed V and J ends, which lost 4 bases and 1 base, there was a span of 8 bases. Looked up from germline, CDR1 is DFQATT and CDR2 is SNEGSKA (reference sequence).

This chain connects TRBV12-3 or TRBV12-4 to TRBJ1-5, with a weak D call TRBD1 (6 bases). V lost 11 bases and J lost 4, with 15 bases in between. There are 13 residues in the CDR3. CDR3 nucleotide sequence: TGTGCCTCACAGACAGGCTCAAATCAGCCCCAGCATTTT. This gives the protein CASQTGSNQPQHF.

The chain uses TRBV29-1 and TRBJ2-4; 7 bases line up with TRBD2. V dropped 3 bases and J dropped 6; count of bases not matched to a gene: 5. Germline V lookup: CDR1 SQVTM, CDR2 ANQGSEA. The CDR3 is 13 amino acids. Here the CDR3 reads CSVEGEGTNIQYF. In DNA form, the CDR3 reads TGCAGCGTTGAGGGGGAGGGTACAAACATTCAGTACTTC.

This clonotype showed up many times. The V call is TRBV5-1, the J call TRBJ2-5; D is perhaps TRBD1 (6 bases). The ends were cut back, 8 bases at V and 2 bases at J, with 19 bases in the middle. The CDR3 sequence is 15 residues long. Germline loops: CDR1 SGHRS, CDR2 YFSETQ. Written as DNA, the CDR3 is TGCGCCAGTTCAGGGGCCTGGGGAAAACAAGAGACCCAGTACTTC. It translates to CASSGAWGKQETQYF.

This clonotype was recorded a few times. J is TRBJ2-5 and V is TRBV12-3 or TRBV12-4; 9 bases agree with TRBD2. V trimming: 2 bases; J trimming: 1 base; junction bases outside the gene matches: 17. This CDR3 has 20 residues. As DNA, the CDR3 is TGTGCCAGCAGTTTAATCAGGCTAGCGGGGACCGCGATGAGCCAAGAGACCCAGTACTTC. Its translation is CASSLIRLAGTAMSQETQYF.

The chain recombines TRBV12-3 or TRBV12-4 with TRBJ1-2; D gene uncertain. Trimming removed 1 base from V and 0 bases from J, with 15 bases in between. The CDR3 is 17 amino acids. CDR3 sequence (DNA): TGTGCCAGCAGTTTAGGCTTCGGGCACGGGGCTAACTATGGCTACACCTTC. Protein product: CASSLGFGHGANYGYTF.

The chain has TRBV24-1 and TRBJ2-3; D is undetermined. Germline values: CDR1 KGHDR, CDR2 SFDVKD. Trimming left V 5 bases short and J 2 bases short, with 4 bases between. The CDR3 is 12 residues long. Written as DNA, the CDR3 is TGTGCCACCAGTGGCAACACAGATACGCAGTATTTT. Translation gives CATSGNTDTQYF.

This clonotype was counted a few times. The chain joins TRBV29-1 to TRBJ1-2; 8 bases map to TRBD1. Unmatched junction bases numbered 9, after V lost 7 bases and J lost 8 bases. There are 12 residues in the CDR3. The V gene's germline CDR1 is SQVTM and CDR2 ANQGSEA. Written as DNA, the CDR3 is TGCAGCGCTATACAGGGGGTGCTGGGCTACACCTTC. It translates to CSAIQGVLGYTF.

This clonotype was found a few times. This rearrangement joins TRBV6-1 to TRBJ2-1; the D is unclear. CDR1 and CDR2 (germline): MNHNS, SASEGT. This CDR3 comprises 17 residues. Trimming took 7 bases from V and 4 from J, leaving 23 bases between them. The CDR3 here is CASTPTRPVGPYNEQFF. The CDR3 DNA reads TGTGCCAGCACCCCCACCAGACCAGTAGGGCCTTACAATGAGCAGTTCTTC.

The V call is TRBV6-1, the J call TRBJ2-3; tentative D call: TRBD2 (5 bases). The CDR3 spans 15 residues. Germline V gene sequence: CDR1 MNHNS, CDR2 SASEGT. Trimming cost V 6 bases and J 7 bases, with 20 bases left between them. CDR3 loop: CASSPDREMGNTQYF. In DNA form, the CDR3 reads TGTGCCAGCAGCCCGGATCGGGAAATGGGTAATACGCAGTATTTT.